This T cell receptor (beta chain) was sequenced in a study of beta chain features in type 1 diabetes (dated by TCRdb to about 2018). Looking at the study overall: Patients and healthy donors did not differ in mean age, gender distribution, total cell number or subset yield. A total of 100 million to 110 million sorted cells were examined across all samples, and a strong correlation was observed between cell number per subset and RNA yield. The study compared the TCRB repertoires of sorted circulating CD4+ T cell subsets in recently diagnosed type 1 diabetes patients with those in matched healthy donors. Naive and central memory subsets were obtained from all 30 or so donors, but regulatory and stem cell-like memory subsets were isolated from only 8 patients and roughly 8 healthy donors. What the work shows at the level of the full study, not this receptor alone: Naive, central memory and regulatory TCRB repertoires appeared to be more similar among patients than among healthy donors. Because small numbers of individuals were included in the HLA sub-analyses, any influence of HLA type on TCRB rearrangement was left unresolved. Shorter templates might be favored by PCR, yet because patient and control samples were amplified and corrected together, any such skew would affect both groups equally. Sequencing cDNA rather than genomic DNA could over-represent highly expressing activated cells, although activation and CD3 levels did not differ between groups. At VDJ recombination sites, type 1 diabetes patients had fewer insertions and more deleted nucleotides, which implies abnormalities in thymic rearrangement. Type 1 diabetes patients showed a moderate but significant shortening of TCRB CDR3 length in all four CD4+ subsets.

Comment on this clone: No cognate antigen has been identified for it. One base away there is no much larger clone; base qualities are not given.

There are 14 amino acids in the CDR3, from cysteine to phenylalanine inclusive. Only the CDR3 portion is preserved as DNA: 42 bases, with reading frame beginning at the first base. V is cut by 4 bases and J by 3 bases, and the space between the germline ends is 12 bases. From a lookup of the germline V gene, CDR1 and CDR2 are SNHLY and FYNNEI. Each donor gave one peripheral blood draw, approximately 110 mL on average, collected into heparinised tubes. Using a panel that included CD45RO, CCR7, CD25, CD127, CD95 and CD27, naive, central memory, regulatory and stem cell-like memory CD4+ T cells were sorted on a BD FACSAria II. A purity above 98% was achieved for all sorted populations. Right away, PBMCs were isolated by Lymphoprep density gradient centrifugation and were stained directly, with no culture step. So that batch effects would be minimized, each experiment stained and sorted samples in pairs, pairing one healthy donor with one patient.

The entire amount of isolated RNA was reverse transcribed using the High Capacity cDNA Reverse Transcription Kit, so the sequenced TCRB transcripts were expressed ones. Deep immunoSEQ sequencing was applied to naive, central memory and regulatory T cell samples, giving an average of roughly 3.5 million total reads per sample. Sorted cells were lysed in RLT buffer, and RNA was extracted using DNase-treated RNeasy Micro or Mini kits according to cell number. To prevent cross-contamination, each cell subset was processed individually, whereas patient and healthy donor samples were processed jointly. The immunoSEQ multiplex PCR was used to amplify TCRB sequences from cDNA, yielding 87-bp fragments that span the CDR3 region. Amplicons were sequenced on the Illumina HiSeq platform. Per the authors' processing: Synthetic template baselines were used to correct PCR bias computationally, reads within Hamming distance 2 were collapsed, and singletons that could not be merged were discarded. By aligning reads against IMGT, V, D and J genes, CDR3 length, and insertions or deletions at six rearrangement sites were assigned. Within each subset, clonotype counts were normalized to sorted cell number, after which true diversity and Gini coefficients were computed with the tcR R package. The overlap coefficient, calculated on TCRB nucleotide sequences, was used to measure repertoire sharing. Out-of-frame TCRB sequences from naive cells were analyzed to stand in for the pre-selection repertoire. TCRdb stores this immuneACCESS table with in-frame sequences only. Part of the clones is absent; in the studies checked, under half of the shortfall reflects unresolved V genes, and no reason is known for the rest. Clonal size and the V and J genes are those of that table, whereas D and trimming came from the DNA. In this sample the table shows about 240,000 clones, about 15% of which occur a single time. Jointly, the top ten make up approximately 0.02% of the sample.

The receptor was isolated from a young man with type 1 diabetes. Sequencing was carried out using naive CD4+ T cells from blood. The sample's cell subset or site label, in plain terms: true naive CD4+ T cells. The sequence links TRBV2 to TRBJ1-1; the D gene is unclear. The nucleotide sequence reads as follows: TGTGCCAGCAGTGCGTCCAGGCTCGACACTGAAGCTTTCTTT. It codes for CASSASRLDTEAFF. The variable domain in full, with residues beyond the CDR3 obtained from the reference TRBV2 and TRBJ1-1 genes, is EPEVTQTPSHQVTQMGQEVILRCVPISNHLYFYWYRQILGQKVEFLVSFYNNEISEKSEIFDDQFSVERPDGSNFTLKIRSTKLEDSAMYFCASSASRLDTEAFFGQGTRLTVV.